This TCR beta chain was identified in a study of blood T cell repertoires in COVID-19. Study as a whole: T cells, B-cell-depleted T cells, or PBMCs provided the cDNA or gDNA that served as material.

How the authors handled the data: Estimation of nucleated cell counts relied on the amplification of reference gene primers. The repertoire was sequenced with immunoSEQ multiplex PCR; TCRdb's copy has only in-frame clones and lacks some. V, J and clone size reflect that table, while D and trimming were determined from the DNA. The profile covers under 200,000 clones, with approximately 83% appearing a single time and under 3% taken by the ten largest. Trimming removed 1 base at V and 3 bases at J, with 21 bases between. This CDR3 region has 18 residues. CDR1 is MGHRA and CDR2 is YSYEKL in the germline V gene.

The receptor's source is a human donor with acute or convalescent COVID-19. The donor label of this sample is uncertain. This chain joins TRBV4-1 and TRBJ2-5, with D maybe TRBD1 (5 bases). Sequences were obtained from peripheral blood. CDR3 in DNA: TGCGCCAGCAGCCAAGTCCTTGTCCAGGGAAGGACGAAAGAGACCCAGTACTTC. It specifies CASSQVLVQGRTKETQYF.